This T cell receptor beta chain was recovered during a study of beta chain bispecific antibodies for T cell cancers. General study points: The leukemia cells, rather than normal T cells, gave most of the targeted TRBV signal.

Either OKT3 anti-CD3 antibody or CD3/CD28 beads expanded T cells from blood mononuclear cells over roughly three days. Expanded T cells grew in IL-2 (around 110 IU/ml) plus IL-7 (approximately 4.5 ng/ml). Bispecific antibody was added to 5 x 10^4 normal T cells and 5 x 10^4 target cells. Using its own MiXCR run on the 5' RACE reads, TCRdb lists one record per CDR3 protein. The sample has about 17,000 distinct CDR3 sequences, approximately 2.2% seen once. This clonotype was seen repeatedly, ten times or more. The antigen is not known. The sample comprised healthy donor T cells cultured with leukemia cells. The sequence was collected from a human donor in good health. Some clones in this sample may be carry-over from other donors' samples.

The CDR3: CASSFRGTAEKLFF. The CDR3 region has the DNA TGTGCCAGCAGTTTCCGGGGGACAGCCGAAAAACTGTTTTTT. This chain connects TRBV27 to TRBJ1-4, with 7 bases fitting TRBD1. Germline V lookup: CDR1 MNHEY, CDR2 SMNVEV (reference sequence). Trimming at V came to 3 bases and at J to 8 bases, leaving 6 bases not matched to a gene. The CDR3 loop spans 14 amino acids.